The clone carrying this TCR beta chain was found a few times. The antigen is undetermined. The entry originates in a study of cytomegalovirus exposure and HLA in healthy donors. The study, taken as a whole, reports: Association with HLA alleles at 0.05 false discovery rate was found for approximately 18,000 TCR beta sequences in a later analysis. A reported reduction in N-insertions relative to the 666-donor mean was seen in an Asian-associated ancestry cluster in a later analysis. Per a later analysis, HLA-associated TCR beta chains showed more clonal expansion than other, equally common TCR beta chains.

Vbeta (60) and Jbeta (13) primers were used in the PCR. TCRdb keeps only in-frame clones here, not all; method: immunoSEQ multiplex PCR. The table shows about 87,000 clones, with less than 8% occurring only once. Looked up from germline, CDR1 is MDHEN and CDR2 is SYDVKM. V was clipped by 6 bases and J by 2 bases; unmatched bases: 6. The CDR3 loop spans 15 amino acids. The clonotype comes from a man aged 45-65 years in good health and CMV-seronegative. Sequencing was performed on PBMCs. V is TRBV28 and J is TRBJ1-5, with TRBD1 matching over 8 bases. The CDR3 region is CASSRQGSGNQPQHF. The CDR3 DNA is TGTGCCAGCAGCAGACAGGGGAGTGGCAATCAGCCCCAGCATTTT.